One and the same sample provided the 4 T cell receptor beta chains below, sequenced in a study of CD8+CD57+ T cells in acquired aplastic anemia (dated by TCRdb to between 2017 and 2018). Expansion of CD8+CD57+ cells had been shown by flow cytometry in the patients chosen for sequencing. Data came from an Illumina HiSeq 2000. Genomic DNA was used as template for profiling of TCR beta VDJ combinations and CDR3 sequences. TCRdb handled the public reads itself, with Q25 trimming in fastp and clone calling in MiXCR, and kept productive beta chains. Rows are unified per CDR3 protein, each entry keeping the most common DNA and genes. In all, the sample holds under 250,000 distinct CDR3 sequences, and roughly half of those were seen once. The leading ten clones occupy 7% to 9.5% of the sample. The sample consisted of sorted CD4+, CD8+, or CD8+CD57+ T cells (not recorded which) from PBMCs. Receptors were obtained from a human donor with aplastic anemia.

Notes on this clonotype: It may be a read error: a sequence one base away is much more abundant. The gene calls are TRBV12-3 or TRBV12-4 and TRBJ2-3; the match to TRBD2 covers 15 bases. The CDR3 is 15 amino acids. The J segment lost 6 bases and the V segment lost 6 bases, leaving 4 bases of the junction unmatched. The CDR3 protein is CASRGTSGRSDTQYF. The DNA of the CDR3 is TGTGCCAGCAGGGGGACTAGCGGGAGGTCGGATACGCAGTATTTT.

This CDR3 reads CSARGLETQYF. The DNA for the CDR3 is TGCAGTGCTAGAGGCCTGGAGACCCAGTACTTC. The chain combines TRBV20-1 with TRBJ2-5, with D unclear. The ends were cut back, 1 base at V and 5 bases at J, with 5 bases in the middle. The CDR3 loop spans 11 amino acids. CDR1 and CDR2 (germline): DFQATT, SNEGSKA (reference sequence).

The gene calls are TRBV7-3 and TRBJ1-4, with 7 positions matching TRBD1. The CDR3 runs to 13 residues. The V gene end was trimmed by 5 bases and the J gene end by 12 bases; junction bases not matched to a gene: 9. Germline V gene lookup returns CDR1 SGHTA and CDR2 FQGTGA. The CDR3 DNA follows: TGTGCCAGCAGCCCGCTAGACAGGGAAGAACTGTTTTTT. This translates into CASSPLDREELFF.

In this sample, this clonotype turned up many times. This chain uses TRBV29-1 with TRBJ1-1; D may be TRBD1 (5 bases). Trimming shortened V by 6 bases and J by 5 bases, and 16 bases separated the two germline ends. CDR1 is SQVTM, CDR2 ANQGSEA, per germline. The length of the CDR3 is 13 residues. The CDR3 spells CSVAGGVGTEAFF. The DNA for the CDR3 is TGCAGCGTCGCGGGGGGGGTTGGGACTGAAGCTTTCTTT.